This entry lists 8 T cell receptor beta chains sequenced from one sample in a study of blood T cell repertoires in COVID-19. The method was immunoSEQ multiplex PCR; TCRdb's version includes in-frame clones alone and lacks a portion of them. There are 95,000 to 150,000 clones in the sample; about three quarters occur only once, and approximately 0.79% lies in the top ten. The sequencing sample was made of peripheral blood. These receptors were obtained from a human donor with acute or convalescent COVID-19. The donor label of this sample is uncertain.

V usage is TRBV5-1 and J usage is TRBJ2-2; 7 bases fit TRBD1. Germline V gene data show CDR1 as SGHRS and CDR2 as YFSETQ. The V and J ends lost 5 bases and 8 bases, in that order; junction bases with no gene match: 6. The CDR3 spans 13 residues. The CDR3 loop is CASSLDRAGELFF. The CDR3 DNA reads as TGCGCCAGCAGTCTAGACAGGGCTGGGGAGCTGTTTTTT.

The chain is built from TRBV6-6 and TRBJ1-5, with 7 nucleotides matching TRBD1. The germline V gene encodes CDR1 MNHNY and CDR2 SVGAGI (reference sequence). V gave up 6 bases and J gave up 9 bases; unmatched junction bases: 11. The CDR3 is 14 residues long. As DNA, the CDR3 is TGTGCCAGCAGCGAGACAGGGCAGGTGAGGCCCCAGCATTTT. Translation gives CASSETGQVRPQHF.

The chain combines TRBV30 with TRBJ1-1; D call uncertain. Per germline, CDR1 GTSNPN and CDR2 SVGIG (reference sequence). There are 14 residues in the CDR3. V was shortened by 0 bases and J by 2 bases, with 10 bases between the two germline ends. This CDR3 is CAWSVLKLNTEAFF. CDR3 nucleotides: TGTGCCTGGAGTGTACTAAAGCTAAACACTGAAGCTTTCTTT.

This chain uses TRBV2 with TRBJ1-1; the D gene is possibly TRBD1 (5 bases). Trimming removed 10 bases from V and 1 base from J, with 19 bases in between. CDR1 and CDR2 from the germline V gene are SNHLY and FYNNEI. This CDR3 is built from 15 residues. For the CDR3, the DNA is TGTGCCATGCAGGGCTGGGGCTCGGCGAACACTGAAGCTTTCTTT. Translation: CAMQGWGSANTEAFF.

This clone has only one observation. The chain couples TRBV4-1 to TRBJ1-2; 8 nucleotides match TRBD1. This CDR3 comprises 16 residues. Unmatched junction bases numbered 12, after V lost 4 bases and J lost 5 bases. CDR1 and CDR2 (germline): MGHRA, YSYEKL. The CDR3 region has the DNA TGCGCCAGCAGCCTTTTCCCCAGGGGGCCGTCGTATGGCTACACCTTC. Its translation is CASSLFPRGPSYGYTF.

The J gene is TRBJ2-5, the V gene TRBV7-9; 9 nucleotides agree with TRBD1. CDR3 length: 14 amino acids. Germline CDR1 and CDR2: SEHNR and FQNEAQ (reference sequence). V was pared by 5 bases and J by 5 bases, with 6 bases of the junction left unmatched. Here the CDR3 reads CASSHGTGMETQYF. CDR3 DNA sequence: TGTGCCAGCAGCCACGGGACAGGGATGGAGACCCAGTACTTC.

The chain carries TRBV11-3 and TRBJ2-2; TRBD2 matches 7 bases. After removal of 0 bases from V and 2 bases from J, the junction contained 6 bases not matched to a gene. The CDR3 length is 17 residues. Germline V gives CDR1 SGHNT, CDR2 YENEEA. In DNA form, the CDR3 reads TGTGCCAGCAGCTTAGATCCGACGGGGGGAAACACCGGGGAGCTGTTTTTT. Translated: CASSLDPTGGNTGELFF.

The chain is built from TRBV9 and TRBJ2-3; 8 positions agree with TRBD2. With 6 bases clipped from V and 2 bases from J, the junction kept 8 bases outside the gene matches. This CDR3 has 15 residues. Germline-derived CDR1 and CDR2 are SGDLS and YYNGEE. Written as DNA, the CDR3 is TGTGCCAGCACCCTGGCGGGGGGTATCACAGATACGCAGTATTTT. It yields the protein CASTLAGGITDTQYF.